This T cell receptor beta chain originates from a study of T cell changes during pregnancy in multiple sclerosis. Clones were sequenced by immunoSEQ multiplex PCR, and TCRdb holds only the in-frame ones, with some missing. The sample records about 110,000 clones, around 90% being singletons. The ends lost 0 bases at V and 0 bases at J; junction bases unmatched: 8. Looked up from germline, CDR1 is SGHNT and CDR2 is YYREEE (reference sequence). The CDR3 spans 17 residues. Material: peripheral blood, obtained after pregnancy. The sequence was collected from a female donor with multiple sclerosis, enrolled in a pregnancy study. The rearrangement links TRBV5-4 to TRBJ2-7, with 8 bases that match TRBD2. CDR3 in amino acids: CASSLGPGLAGSYEQYF. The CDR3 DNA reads TGTGCCAGCAGCTTGGGCCCAGGGCTAGCGGGCTCCTACGAGCAGTACTTC.